The rows below give T cell receptor beta chains drawn from one sample of a study of cytomegalovirus exposure and HLA in healthy donors. Using immunoSEQ multiplex PCR, the repertoire was profiled, and TCRdb retains in-frame clones only, with some absent. The repertoire includes some 210,000 clones, 87% of them detected once, and 1% to 1.5% sits in the top ten. What was sequenced was PBMCs. All receptors come from a man younger than 40 in good health and CMV-seronegative. Both conserved end residues are part of each CDR3. Each record gives: clone size, D gene, V gene, CDR3 length, J gene, CDR3 protein, CDR3 DNA. A D gene is named only where the DNA matches it firmly. Part of the rows lack a size; the others show once, few, many or a class for expanded clones.

size: .
D: TRBD1
V: TRBV2
length: 12
J: TRBJ1-1
CDR3: CASSEQGAQAFF
DNA: TGTGCCAGCAGTGAACAGGGGGCCCAAGCTTTCTTT

size: .
D: .
V: TRBV25-1
length: 12
J: TRBJ1-6
CDR3: CASSETGSPLHF
DNA: TGTGCCAGCAGTGAAACGGGTTCACCCCTCCACTTT

size: .
D: TRBD1
V: TRBV7-8
length: 17
J: TRBJ2-5
CDR3: CASSPTPGQGAQETQYF
DNA: TGTGCCAGCAGCCCGACCCCCGGACAGGGGGCTCAAGAGACCCAGTACTTC

size: .
D: TRBD1
V: TRBV5-1
length: 13
J: TRBJ2-5
CDR3: CASKGQGQETQYF
DNA: TGCGCCAGCAAGGGACAGGGCCAAGAGACCCAGTACTTC

size: .
D: .
V: TRBV4-2
length: 14
J: TRBJ2-2
CDR3: CASSQTKLAGELFF
DNA: TGTGCCAGCAGCCAAACTAAGCTGGCCGGGGAGCTGTTTTTT

size: .
D: .
V: TRBV13
length: 16
J: TRBJ2-2
CDR3: CASKWGGSANTGELFF
DNA: TGTGCCAGCAAGTGGGGGGGCTCCGCGAACACCGGGGAGCTGTTTTTT

size: .
D: TRBD1
V: TRBV7-9
length: 14
J: TRBJ2-7
CDR3: CASSFDRGHYEQYF
DNA: TGTGCCAGCAGCTTTGACAGGGGGCACTACGAGCAGTACTTC

size: .
D: TRBD1
V: TRBV28
length: 13
J: TRBJ1-2
CDR3: CASKSRDRSGYTF
DNA: TGTGCCAGCAAATCCCGGGACAGGTCTGGCTACACCTTC

size: .
D: TRBD1
V: TRBV18
length: 15
J: TRBJ1-5
CDR3: CASSQGTEPIQPQHF
DNA: TGTGCCAGCTCTCAAGGGACAGAGCCGATTCAGCCCCAGCATTTT

size: .
D: TRBD1
V: TRBV7-6
length: 15
J: TRBJ1-4
CDR3: CASSESGQANEKLFF
DNA: TGTGCCAGCAGCGAATCGGGACAGGCAAATGAAAAACTGTTTTTT

size: .
D: TRBD1
V: TRBV28
length: 19
J: TRBJ2-1
CDR3: CASSDPDRVLTSSYNEQFF
DNA: TGTGCCAGCAGCGACCCGGACAGGGTACTGACGAGCTCCTACAATGAGCAGTTCTTC

size: .
D: .
V: TRBV29-1
length: 12
J: TRBJ1-1
CDR3: CSVEGPDTEAFF
DNA: TGCAGCGTTGAAGGGCCAGACACTGAAGCTTTCTTT

size: .
D: TRBD1
V: TRBV30
length: 18
J: TRBJ2-6
CDR3: CAWSYSRTGTSGANVLTF
DNA: TGTGCCTGGAGTTACTCCCGGACAGGGACATCGGGGGCCAACGTCCTGACTTTC

size: .
D: TRBD1
V: TRBV18
length: 14
J: TRBJ2-7
CDR3: CASSPPDRGHEQYF
DNA: TGTGCCAGCTCACCACCGGACAGGGGGCACGAGCAGTACTTC

size: .
D: TRBD1
V: TRBV19
length: 13
J: TRBJ2-7
CDR3: CASTWGQGYEQYF
DNA: TGTGCCAGTACCTGGGGACAGGGCTACGAGCAGTACTTC

size: .
D: TRBD2
V: TRBV5-4
length: 16
J: TRBJ2-1
CDR3: CASSLGGGSRVNEQFF
DNA: TGTGCCAGCAGCTTGGGGGGCGGGAGCAGGGTAAATGAGCAGTTCTTC

size: .
D: .
V: TRBV5-6
length: 16
J: TRBJ2-7
CDR3: CASSPTGTGSSYEQYF
DNA: TGTGCCAGCAGTCCAACCGGAACGGGGAGCTCCTACGAGCAGTACTTC

size: few
D: TRBD2
V: TRBV6-5
length: 14
J: TRBJ2-1
CDR3: CASRQGLAGNEQFF
DNA: TGTGCCAGCAGACAGGGACTAGCGGGGAATGAGCAGTTCTTC

size: .
D: .
V: TRBV7-2
length: 13
J: TRBJ1-6
CDR3: CASNLGMRARLHF
DNA: TGTGCCAGCAACTTAGGTATGAGGGCCCGGCTCCACTTT

size: .
D: TRBD2
V: TRBV2
length: 14
J: TRBJ2-3
CDR3: CASTYSGGTDTQYF
DNA: TGTGCCAGCACGTATAGCGGGGGCACAGATACGCAGTATTTT

size: few
D: .
V: TRBV25-1
length: 14
J: TRBJ2-3
CDR3: CASSDQEATDTQYF
DNA: TGTGCCAGCAGTGACCAAGAAGCAACAGATACGCAGTATTTT

size: .
D: TRBD2
V: TRBV6-1
length: 15
J: TRBJ2-7
CDR3: CASSALAGAPYEQYF
DNA: TGTGCCAGCAGTGCGCTAGCGGGAGCTCCCTACGAGCAGTACTTC

size: .
D: TRBD2
V: TRBV7-9
length: 16
J: TRBJ2-2
CDR3: CASSLGLAGTTGELFF
DNA: TGTGCCAGCAGCCTCGGACTAGCGGGGACCACCGGGGAGCTGTTTTTT

size: .
D: TRBD2
V: TRBV6-6
length: 14
J: TRBJ2-5
CDR3: CASKKLAAQETQYF
DNA: TGTGCCAGCAAGAAGCTAGCGGCTCAAGAGACCCAGTACTTC

size: .
D: .
V: TRBV28
length: 13
J: TRBJ2-1
CDR3: CASRTSGGNEQFF
DNA: TGTGCCAGCAGGACGTCCGGAGGCAATGAGCAGTTCTTC

size: .
D: TRBD2
V: TRBV10-2
length: 13
J: TRBJ2-7
CDR3: CASNSGSSYEQYF
DNA: TGCGCCAGCAATAGCGGGAGCTCCTACGAGCAGTACTTC

size: .
D: TRBD1
V: TRBV18
length: 19
J: TRBJ2-7
CDR3: CASSPLGRMTGGGTYEQYF
DNA: TGTGCCAGCTCACCCCTTGGTAGGATGACAGGGGGAGGGACCTACGAGCAGTACTTC

size: .
D: TRBD1
V: TRBV7-6
length: 17
J: TRBJ1-1
CDR3: CASSLRTGGVRNTEAFF
DNA: TGTGCCAGCAGCCTCAGGACAGGGGGAGTCCGGAACACTGAAGCTTTCTTT

size: .
D: TRBD1
V: TRBV4-3
length: 16
J: TRBJ1-6
CDR3: CASSQEPGGRNSPLHF
DNA: TGCGCCAGCAGCCAAGAACCAGGGGGTCGTAATTCACCCCTCCACTTT

size: .
D: TRBD2
V: TRBV30
length: 13
J: TRBJ2-2
CDR3: CAWRGTSAGELFF
DNA: TGTGCCTGGAGGGGGACTAGCGCCGGGGAGCTGTTTTTT

size: .
D: .
V: TRBV5-1
length: 15
J: TRBJ2-3
CDR3: CASSWGERSTDTQYF
DNA: TGCGCCAGCAGCTGGGGGGAGCGGAGCACAGATACGCAGTATTTT

size: .
D: .
V: TRBV6-5
length: 15
J: TRBJ1-3
CDR3: CASPPCQGPLGLIYF
DNA: TGTGCCAGCCCCCCCTGTCAGGGGCCGTTGGGTCTAATATATTTT

size: .
D: TRBD1
V: TRBV5-1
length: 14
J: TRBJ1-4
CDR3: CASSFGTGTEKLFF
DNA: TGCGCCAGCAGCTTTGGGACAGGGACTGAAAAACTGTTTTTT

size: .
D: .
V: TRBV19
length: 15
J: TRBJ1-5
CDR3: CASRILDSSNQPQHF
DNA: TGTGCCAGTAGGATTCTGGACAGTAGCAATCAGCCCCAGCATTTT

size: .
D: .
V: TRBV9
length: 14
J: TRBJ2-3
CDR3: CASSLLEGRDTQYF
DNA: TGTGCCAGCAGTCTACTAGAGGGCAGGGATACGCAGTATTTT

size: .
D: TRBD1
V: TRBV28
length: 12
J: TRBJ2-1
CDR3: CASTDRSNEQFF
DNA: TGTGCCAGCACGGACAGGAGCAATGAGCAGTTCTTC

size: .
D: TRBD2
V: TRBV9
length: 16
J: TRBJ2-3
CDR3: CASSAGTSRRTDTQYF
DNA: TGTGCCAGCAGCGCAGGGACTAGCCGACGCACAGATACGCAGTATTTT

size: .
D: .
V: TRBV5-1
length: 15
J: TRBJ2-3
CDR3: CASTLVDSSTDTQYF
DNA: TGCGCCAGCACCCTTGTGGACTCTAGCACAGATACGCAGTATTTT

size: .
D: .
V: TRBV6-5
length: 14
J: TRBJ1-5
CDR3: CASSYLAENQPQHF
DNA: TGTGCCAGCAGTTACCTTGCAGAAAATCAGCCCCAGCATTTT

size: .
D: .
V: TRBV7-9
length: 16
J: TRBJ1-2
CDR3: CASSLEERLGGYGYTF
DNA: TGTGCTAGCAGCTTAGAGGAAAGACTCGGGGGCTATGGCTACACCTTC

size: .
D: TRBD2
V: TRBV10-3
length: 13
J: TRBJ2-3
CDR3: CAITSGTADTQYF
DNA: TGTGCCATCACGAGCGGGACGGCAGATACGCAGTATTTT

size: .
D: TRBD2
V: TRBV12-5
length: 20
J: TRBJ2-1
CDR3: CASGLSLRQSGTLENNEQFF
DNA: TGTGCTAGTGGTTTGTCATTAAGACAGAGCGGGACTTTAGAAAACAATGAGCAGTTCTTC

size: .
D: .
V: TRBV19
length: 12
J: TRBJ1-1
CDR3: CASSLLGSEAFF
DNA: TGTGCCAGTAGTCTGCTGGGGAGTGAAGCTTTCTTT

size: once
D: .
V: TRBV2
length: 14
J: TRBJ2-7
CDR3: CASSEESGGYEQYF
DNA: TGTGCCAGCAGTGAAGAGTCCGGAGGGTACGAGCAGTACTTC

size: .
D: TRBD2
V: TRBV4-2
length: 18
J: TRBJ2-2
CDR3: CASSRRGAGATNTGELFF
DNA: TGTGCCAGCAGCCGGCGGGGAGCGGGGGCTACAAACACCGGGGAGCTGTTTTTT

size: once
D: TRBD1
V: TRBV28
length: 17
J: TRBJ1-4
CDR3: CASIGRGHIGTNEKLFF
DNA: TGTGCCAGCATAGGCAGGGGGCATATAGGAACTAATGAAAAACTGTTTTTT

size: .
D: .
V: TRBV2
length: 15
J: TRBJ2-2
CDR3: CASSERHTNTGELFF
DNA: TGTGCCAGCAGTGAAAGACACACGAACACCGGGGAGCTGTTTTTT

size: .
D: .
V: TRBV27
length: 14
J: TRBJ1-6
CDR3: CASSSRVSNSPLHF
DNA: TGTGCCAGCAGTTCCAGGGTTTCAAATTCACCCCTCCACTTT

size: .
D: .
V: TRBV5-4
length: 16
J: TRBJ2-6
CDR3: CASSLYRASGANGLTF
DNA: TGTGCCAGCAGCTTGTATCGAGCTTCTGGGGCCAACGGCCTGACTTTC

size: once
D: TRBD1
V: TRBV11-3
length: 13
J: TRBJ2-7
CDR3: CASSPGQGYEQYF
DNA: TGTGCCAGCAGCCCAGGACAGGGCTACGAGCAGTACTTC

size: .
D: .
V: TRBV28
length: 11
J: TRBJ1-1
CDR3: CASREHRVYLF
DNA: TGTGCCAGCAGAGAGCACAGGGTTTATCTCTTT

size: .
D: TRBD1
V: TRBV5-1
length: 14
J: TRBJ2-7
CDR3: CASSLTGAVYEQYF
DNA: TGCGCCAGCAGCTTGACAGGGGCGGTTTACGAGCAGTACTTC

size: .
D: .
V: TRBV28
length: 15
J: TRBJ1-1
CDR3: CASEALPNLNTEAFF
DNA: TGTGCCAGCGAAGCCCTACCAAACCTGAACACTGAAGCTTTCTTT

size: .
D: .
V: TRBV6-5
length: 15
J: TRBJ1-5
CDR3: CASTPSGGTGQPQHF
DNA: TGTGCCAGCACTCCATCGGGGGGGACGGGTCAGCCCCAGCATTTT

size: .
D: .
V: TRBV27
length: 15
J: TRBJ1-5
CDR3: CASSFAPGGSQPQHF
DNA: TGTGCCAGCAGTTTTGCCCCGGGTGGCAGTCAGCCCCAGCATTTT

size: .
D: TRBD1
V: TRBV10-3
length: 16
J: TRBJ1-2
CDR3: CAISESTGQGAAGYTF
DNA: TGTGCCATCAGTGAGTCGACGGGACAGGGGGCGGCTGGCTACACCTTC

size: once
D: .
V: TRBV15
length: 13
J: TRBJ1-2
CDR3: CATSSPGVYGYTF
DNA: TGTGCCACCAGCAGTCCAGGGGTCTATGGCTACACCTTC

size: .
D: .
V: TRBV19
length: 14
J: TRBJ1-5
CDR3: CASNAGWPNQPQHF
DNA: TGTGCCAGTAATGCGGGATGGCCCAATCAGCCCCAGCATTTT

size: .
D: .
V: TRBV19
length: 15
J: TRBJ2-3
CDR3: CASSWGLLRTDTQYF
DNA: TGTGCCAGTAGTTGGGGCCTCCTTAGGACAGATACGCAGTATTTT

size: .
D: TRBD1
V: TRBV30
length: 18
J: TRBJ2-2
CDR3: CAWSVRGLGQGVTGELFF
DNA: TGTGCCTGGAGTGTAAGGGGGTTGGGACAGGGGGTCACCGGGGAGCTGTTTTTT